One and the same sample provided the 4 T cell receptor beta chains below, sequenced in a study of blood T cell repertoires in COVID-19. Produced via immunoSEQ multiplex PCR; TCRdb's table is partial and in-frame only. The data contain some 230,000 clones, roughly 81% of them seen just once; the ten biggest clones take up more than 0.75%. The source material was peripheral blood. The source of these receptors is a man aged 35 to 55 with acute or convalescent COVID-19.

The rearrangement links TRBV4-3 to TRBJ1-1, with D possibly TRBD1 on 5 matching bases. This CDR3 is 15 amino acids long. V was pared by 0 bases and J by 5 bases, with 13 bases between. CDR1 is LGHNA, CDR2 YSLEER, per germline. The CDR3 here is CASSQDGSGWTEAFF. In nucleotides, the CDR3 is TGCGCCAGCAGCCAAGATGGGTCAGGGTGGACTGAAGCTTTCTTT.

This chain joins TRBV5-1 and TRBJ1-4, with 7 positions matching TRBD1. CDR1 and CDR2 (germline): SGHRS, YFSETQ. V was pared by 0 bases and J by 6 bases, with 5 bases of the junction left unmatched. The CDR3 length is 15 residues. CDR3 DNA: TGCGCCAGCAGCTTGGGGGACAGTCGGGATGAAAAACTGTTTTTT. It translates to CASSLGDSRDEKLFF.

The chain has TRBV6-1 and TRBJ2-2, with unresolved D. The CDR3 length is 13 residues. Germline V gives CDR1 MNHNS, CDR2 SASEGT. With 1 base removed from V and 5 bases from J, the gap between germline ends came to 5 bases. The CDR3: CASSEVETGELFF. For the CDR3, the DNA is TGTGCCAGCAGTGAAGTAGAAACCGGGGAGCTGTTTTTT.

The gene calls are TRBV28 and TRBJ2-7; TRBD1 matches 11 bases. V was clipped by 6 bases and J by 2 bases; unmatched bases: 6. CDR1 is MDHEN, CDR2 SYDVKM, per germline. The length of the CDR3 is 15 residues. CDR3 nucleotides: TGTGCCAGCAGGTTGGACAGGGGGCTTACCTACGAGCAGTACTTC. It yields the protein CASRLDRGLTYEQYF.